A single sample is the source of the 2 T cell receptor beta chains below, sequenced in a study of cytomegalovirus exposure and HLA in healthy donors. In the PCR, 60 Vbeta and 13 Jbeta primers were used. Sequencing was performed with immunoSEQ multiplex PCR; in TCRdb, only in-frame clones are kept and a portion is missing. The sample has roughly 180,000 clones; 85% are singletons. The sequenced sample was PBMCs. Receptors were obtained from a boy between 2 and 10 years old in good health and CMV-seronegative.

J is TRBJ1-5 and V is TRBV2; 9 nucleotides agree with TRBD1. The CDR3 runs 14 residues. The trim removed 3 bases at V and 6 bases at J, leaving 3 bases unmatched. Germline CDR1 is SNHLY and CDR2 is FYNNEI. The CDR3 loop is CASSEGQGTQPQHF. CDR3 in DNA: TGTGCCAGCAGTGAGGGACAGGGCACTCAGCCCCAGCATTTT.

Details on this clone: The same CDR3 also results from other DNA sequences found in this sample. The chain carries TRBV16 and TRBJ2-1; 11 bases line up with TRBD1. Looked up from germline, CDR1 is KGHSY and CDR2 is FQNENV. The CDR3 is 15 amino acids. V lost 3 bases to trimming and J lost 10 bases; unmatched junction nucleotides: 8. The CDR3 reads CASSHRTGGLYEQFF. For the CDR3, the DNA is TGTGCCAGCAGCCACAGGACAGGGGGCCTCTACGAGCAGTTCTTC. Combining the CDR3 with reference TRBV16 and TRBJ2-1 gives the whole variable domain GEEVAQTPKHLVRGEGQKAKLYCAPIKGHSYVFWYQQVLKNEFKFLISFQNENVFDETGMPKERFSAKCLPNSPCSLEIQATKLEDSAVYFCASSHRTGGLYEQFFGPGTRLTVL.